Below are 9 T cell receptor beta chains sequenced from a single sample in a study of blood T cell repertoires in COVID-19. Data came from immunoSEQ multiplex PCR; TCRdb stores just in-frame clones and leaves some out. This sample has under 200,000 clones, with more than 75% found just once. Sequencing input: peripheral blood. These receptors were taken from a man aged 40-49 years with active or convalescent COVID-19.

The chain is built from TRBV7-2 and TRBJ2-7; 9 bases align to TRBD1. The CDR3 spans 14 residues. V was pared by 5 bases and J by 6 bases, with 8 bases of the junction left unmatched. Germline CDR1 is SGHTA and CDR2 is FQGNSA. The CDR3 DNA reads as TGTGCCAGCAGCAGAAGGACAGGGGTAAGCGAGCAGTACTTC. It translates to CASSRRTGVSEQYF.

CDR3 bases: TGCAGCGTTACAAATCCGGGCCGACAGAATGAGCAGTTCTTC. This translates into CSVTNPGRQNEQFF. The chain combines TRBV29-1 with TRBJ2-1; TRBD1 might be the D (5 bases). Trimming stripped 5 bases from V and 7 bases from J, with 18 bases between. Per germline, CDR1 SQVTM and CDR2 ANQGSEA. The CDR3 is made up of 14 amino acids.

The V gene is TRBV4-1, the J gene TRBJ2-3; D may be TRBD2 (8 bases). Trimming stripped 0 bases from V and 2 bases from J, with 15 bases between. From germline, CDR1 is MGHRA and CDR2 YSYEKL. CDR3 length: 17 amino acids. The CDR3 DNA is TGCGCCAGCAGCCAAGACCCGGGGGGGACAGACACAGATACGCAGTATTTT. It encodes CASSQDPGGTDTDTQYF.

V and J are TRBV7-2 and TRBJ2-1; no clear D. Trimming took 5 bases from V and 9 from J, leaving 8 bases between them. CDR3 size: 11 residues. Germline assignment: CDR1 SGHTA and CDR2 FQGNSA. The CDR3 spells CASSPRSEQFF. The CDR3 DNA reads TGTGCCAGCAGCCCACGGTCTGAGCAGTTCTTC.

The rearrangement joins TRBV7-9 to TRBJ1-1; D unresolved. Germline loops: CDR1 SEHNR, CDR2 FQNEAQ (reference sequence). The CDR3 length is 11 residues. V gave up 1 base and J gave up 6 bases, with 3 bases separating them. The CDR3 loop is CASSLVAEAFF. CDR3 nucleotide sequence: TGTGCCAGCAGCTTAGTAGCTGAAGCTTTCTTT.

This clone occurred a few times. The DNA is omitted, as the CDR3 cannot be located on it reliably, and the CDR3 follows TCRdb's listing. The chain recombines TRBV9 with TRBJ1-2; whether TRBD1, the table's D call, matches the DNA was not checked. CDR1 SGDLS and CDR2 YYNGEE come from the germline V gene. The CDR3 is 12 amino acids in total, end residues counted. CDR3 amino acids: CASSVALGAGTF.

The chain combines TRBV18 with TRBJ1-4, with D maybe TRBD1 (5 bases). Germline CDR1 reads KGHSH; CDR2 reads LQKENI. There are 15 residues in the CDR3. Trimming took 3 bases from V and 4 from J, leaving 12 bases between them. The CDR3 region is CASSPGTQSNEKLFF. CDR3 coding DNA: TGTGCCAGCTCACCCGGGACTCAAAGTAATGAAAAACTGTTTTTT.

The V call is TRBV6-6, the J call TRBJ2-7, with 10 positions matching TRBD1. The V gene end was trimmed by 5 bases and the J gene end by 2 bases; junction bases not matched to a gene: 9. Germline loops: CDR1 MNHNY, CDR2 SVGAGI (reference sequence). CDR3 length: 16 residues. CDR3 residues: CASSRERDRGTYEQYF. The DNA for the CDR3 is TGTGCCAGCAGTCGCGAAAGGGACAGGGGCACCTACGAGCAGTACTTC.

V and J are TRBV7-3 and TRBJ1-2; 9 nucleotides line up with TRBD1. The CDR3 has 13 amino acids. The germline V gene has CDR1 SGHTA and CDR2 FQGTGA. The trim removed 5 bases at V and 9 bases at J, leaving 7 bases unmatched. The CDR3 region is CASSLQGASSYTF. In DNA form, the CDR3 reads TGTGCCAGCAGCCTACAGGGGGCTTCTAGCTACACCTTC.